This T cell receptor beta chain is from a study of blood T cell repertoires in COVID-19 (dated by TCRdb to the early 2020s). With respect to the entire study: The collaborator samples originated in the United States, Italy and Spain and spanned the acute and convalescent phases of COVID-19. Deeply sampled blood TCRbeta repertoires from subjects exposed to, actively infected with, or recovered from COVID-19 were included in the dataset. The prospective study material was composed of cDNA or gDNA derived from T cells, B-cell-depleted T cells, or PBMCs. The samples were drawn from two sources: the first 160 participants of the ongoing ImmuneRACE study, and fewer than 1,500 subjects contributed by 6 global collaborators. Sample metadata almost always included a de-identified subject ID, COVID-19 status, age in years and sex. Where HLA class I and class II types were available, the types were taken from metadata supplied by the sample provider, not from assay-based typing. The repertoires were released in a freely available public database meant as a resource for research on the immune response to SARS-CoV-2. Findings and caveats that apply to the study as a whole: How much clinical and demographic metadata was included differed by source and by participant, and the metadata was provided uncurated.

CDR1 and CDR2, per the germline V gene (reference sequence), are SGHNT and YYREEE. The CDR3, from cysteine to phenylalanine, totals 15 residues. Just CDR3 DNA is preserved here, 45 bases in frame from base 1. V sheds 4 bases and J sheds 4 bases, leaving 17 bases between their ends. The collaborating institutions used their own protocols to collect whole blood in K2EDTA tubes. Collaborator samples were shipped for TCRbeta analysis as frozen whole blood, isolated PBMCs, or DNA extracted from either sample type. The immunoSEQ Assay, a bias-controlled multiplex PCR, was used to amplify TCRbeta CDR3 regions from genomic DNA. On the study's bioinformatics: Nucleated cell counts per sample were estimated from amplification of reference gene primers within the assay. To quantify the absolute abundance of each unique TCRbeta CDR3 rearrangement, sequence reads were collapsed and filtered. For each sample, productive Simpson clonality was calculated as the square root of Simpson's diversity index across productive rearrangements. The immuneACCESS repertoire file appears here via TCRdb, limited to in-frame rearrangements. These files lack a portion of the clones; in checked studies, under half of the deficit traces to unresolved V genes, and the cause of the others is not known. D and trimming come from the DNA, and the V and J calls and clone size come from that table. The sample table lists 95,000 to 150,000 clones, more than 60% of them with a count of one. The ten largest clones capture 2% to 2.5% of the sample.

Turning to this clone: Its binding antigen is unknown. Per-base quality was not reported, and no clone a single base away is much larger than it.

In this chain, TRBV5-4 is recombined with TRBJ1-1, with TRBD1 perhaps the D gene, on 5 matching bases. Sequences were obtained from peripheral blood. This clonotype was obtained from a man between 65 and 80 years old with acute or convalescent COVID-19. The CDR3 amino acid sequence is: CASSGGVQGATEAFF. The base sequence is TGTGCCAGCAGCGGGGGGGTGCAGGGTGCCACTGAAGCTTTCTTT.